The next 25 T cell receptor beta chains were all read from a single sample in a study of blood T cell repertoires in COVID-19. The method was immunoSEQ multiplex PCR; TCRdb's version includes in-frame clones alone and lacks a portion of them. The sample includes about 170,000 clones, around 83% of them seen just once. Sequenced: peripheral blood. These TCRs come from a man in his fifties with active or convalescent COVID-19.

The chain links TRBV24-1 to TRBJ1-1; no reliable D call. V lost 9 bases and J lost 3, with 16 bases in between. The CDR3 has 14 amino acids. The V gene's germline CDR1 is KGHDR and CDR2 SFDVKD. This chain's CDR3 is CATAEEAQHTEAFF. The CDR3 DNA follows: TGTGCCACCGCTGAAGAGGCTCAGCACACTGAAGCTTTCTTT.

CDR3 region: CASSFRDRAYYEQYF. The CDR3 region has the DNA TGTGCCAGCAGCTTCCGGGACAGGGCATACTACGAGCAGTACTTC. The chain combines TRBV14 with TRBJ2-7; 9 bases map to TRBD1. Trimming at V came to 5 bases and at J to 3 bases, leaving 8 bases not matched to a gene. There are 15 residues in the CDR3. Germline CDR1 and CDR2: SGHDN and FVKESK.

V is TRBV6-5 and J is TRBJ2-7; 8 bases map to TRBD1. The V gene end was trimmed by 5 bases and the J gene end by 1 base; junction bases not matched to a gene: 4. CDR1 and CDR2 (germline): MNHEY, SVGAGI. CDR3 length: 14 amino acids. The CDR3 DNA reads TGTGCCAGCAGTCTATGGGACAGGTCCTACGAGCAGTACTTC. As protein: CASSLWDRSYEQYF.

This chain connects TRBV25-1 to TRBJ1-2; a possible D gene is TRBD1 (5 bases). The CDR3 loop spans 13 amino acids. Germline CDR1 is MGHDK and CDR2 is SYGVNS. V was trimmed by 4 bases and J by 7 bases, leaving 13 bases between them. In DNA, the CDR3 is TGTGCCAGCAGTGTGACACCCACAGGTGGCTACACCTTC. Protein sequence: CASSVTPTGGYTF.

This sequence joins TRBV2 and TRBJ1-1; D might be TRBD1 (5 bases). Germline-derived CDR1 and CDR2 are SNHLY and FYNNEI. V was cut by 6 bases and J by 0 bases, with 11 bases left in between. This CDR3 has 14 residues. The CDR3 nucleotides are TGTGCCAGCAGCACGACAGATCTGAACACTGAAGCTTTCTTT. It yields the protein CASSTTDLNTEAFF.

This sequence joins TRBV4-3 and TRBJ2-7; the D is unclear. Germline CDR1 and CDR2: LGHNA and YSLEER. Between the trimmed V and J ends, which lost 0 bases and 3 bases, there was a span of 15 bases. This CDR3 has 16 amino acids. The CDR3 DNA follows: TGCGCCAGCAGCCAAGAGTTGAGTAGCCTAAACTACGAGCAGTACTTC. Residues: CASSQELSSLNYEQYF.

This clone was recorded only once. The rearrangement joins TRBV10-1 to TRBJ2-7; D might be TRBD1 (6 bases). Trimming took off 8 bases at V and 0 bases at J, with 17 bases between the two ends. Germline lookup yields CDR1 WNHNN and CDR2 SYGVQD (reference sequence). The CDR3 consists of 15 residues. The CDR3 reads CASPLPRTDSYEQYF. The CDR3 DNA follows: TGCGCCAGCCCCTTACCCCGGACAGACTCCTACGAGCAGTACTTC.

This rearrangement joins TRBV30 to TRBJ2-3; the match to TRBD2 covers 12 bases. Per germline, CDR1 GTSNPN and CDR2 SVGIG (reference sequence). Trimming cost V 2 bases and J 2 bases; bases outside gene matches: 5. The CDR3 length is 16 residues. The CDR3 loop is CAWSIGLAGYTDTQYF. The DNA for the CDR3 is TGTGCCTGGAGTATCGGACTAGCGGGATACACAGATACGCAGTATTTT.

The gene calls are TRBV3-1 (or the pseudogene TRBV3-2) and TRBJ1-3; D unresolved. Germline V lookup: CDR1 LGHDT, CDR2 YNNKEL (reference sequence). The CDR3 sequence is 12 residues long. Deletions cut 1 base from V and 9 bases from J, with 7 bases between. CDR3 bases: TGTGCCAGCAGCCAAGGGTCTAGCACCATATATTTT. Its protein is CASSQGSSTIYF.

The chain links TRBV24-1 to TRBJ2-3, with D maybe TRBD1 (5 bases). Germline-derived CDR1 and CDR2 are KGHDR and SFDVKD. CDR3 length: 16 residues. Trimming shortened V by 0 bases and J by 3 bases, and 12 bases separated the two germline ends. CDR3 nucleotides: TGTGCCACCAGTGATTTGGGTCAGGGCAAAACAGATACGCAGTATTTT. This encodes CATSDLGQGKTDTQYF.

The chain carries TRBV7-2 and TRBJ1-1; maybe TRBD1 (6 bases). The germline V and J ends were trimmed by 4 bases and 0 bases, with 12 bases remaining between them. This CDR3 region has 15 residues. CDR1 is SGHTA, CDR2 FQGNSA, per germline. The CDR3 is CASSYGQLMNTEAFF. In nucleotides, the CDR3 is TGTGCCAGCAGCTACGGACAGTTGATGAACACTGAAGCTTTCTTT.

The genes are TRBV9 and TRBJ2-3; 10 bases fit TRBD2. This CDR3 has 16 amino acids. Germline lookup yields CDR1 SGDLS and CDR2 YYNGEE. The junction had 7 bases not matched to a gene; V was cut back by 0 bases and J by 6 bases. The CDR3, as DNA: TGTGCCAGCAGCGTAGCGGGGACTAGCGAGTGGGATACGCAGTATTTT. Translated, it gives CASSVAGTSEWDTQYF.

The chain recombines TRBV18 with TRBJ2-1, with D possibly matching TRBD2 (5 bases). The germline V and J ends were trimmed by 3 bases and 5 bases, with 14 bases remaining between them. The CDR3 has 15 amino acids. CDR1 and CDR2 (germline): KGHSH, LQKENI. The CDR3 DNA is TGTGCCAGCTCACCTGGGCCTAGCAGAAACAATGAGCAGTTCTTC. This encodes CASSPGPSRNNEQFF.

V is TRBV5-1 and J is TRBJ2-1; 11 bases fit TRBD2. The CDR3 is made up of 14 amino acids. Germline V gives CDR1 SGHRS, CDR2 YFSETQ. The V segment lost 3 bases and the J segment 7 bases; nucleotides outside the gene matches: 3. This chain's CDR3 is CASSWGLAANEQFF. In nucleotides, the CDR3 is TGCGCCAGCAGCTGGGGACTAGCGGCTAATGAGCAGTTCTTC.

The rearrangement links TRBV4-2 to TRBJ2-1; 9 bases are shared with TRBD1. There are 15 residues in the CDR3. V lost 3 bases and J lost 4; bases outside the gene matches: 4. Germline lookup yields CDR1 LGHNA and CDR2 YNFKEQ. This CDR3 is CASSQGTGIYNEQFF. In DNA form, the CDR3 reads TGTGCCAGCAGCCAGGGGACAGGGATATACAATGAGCAGTTCTTC.

This clone showed up just a few times. J is TRBJ1-2 and V is TRBV5-1, with 9 bases fitting TRBD1. CDR1 and CDR2 from the germline V gene are SGHRS and YFSETQ. The V gene end was trimmed by 3 bases and the J gene end by 3 bases; junction bases not matched to a gene: 3. The CDR3 is made up of 14 amino acids. The CDR3: CASSSGQGDYGYTF. The DNA of the CDR3 is TGCGCCAGCAGCTCGGGACAGGGCGACTATGGCTACACCTTC.

The chain joins TRBV7-2 to TRBJ1-5; 12 bases agree with TRBD1. Per the germline V gene, CDR1 is SGHTA and CDR2 is FQGNSA. The CDR3 has 17 residues. With V trimmed by 1 base and J by 6 bases, 7 bases remained unmatched. This chain's CDR3 is CASSLVGTGGNPQPQHF. DNA for the CDR3: TGTGCCAGCAGCTTAGTGGGGACAGGGGGCAACCCTCAGCCCCAGCATTTT.

The J gene is TRBJ2-5, the V gene TRBV2; TRBD2 agrees at 8 bases. Germline V gene lookup returns CDR1 SNHLY and CDR2 FYNNEI. The CDR3 length is 15 residues. J lost 4 bases, V lost 2 bases, and 6 bases had no gene match. CDR3 amino acids: CASSEQGTRGETQYF. CDR3 nucleotides: TGTGCCAGCAGTGAACAGGGGACTAGGGGAGAGACCCAGTACTTC.

This clone has only a few counts. The chain recombines TRBV7-2 with TRBJ1-1; TRBD1 might be the D (6 bases). Germline CDR1 and CDR2: SGHTA and FQGNSA. Trimming left V 5 bases short and J 7 bases short, with 14 bases between. The CDR3 totals 13 residues. In DNA, the CDR3 is TGTGCCAGCAGCCGGGATGGGGGCGGTGAAGCTTTCTTT. It specifies CASSRDGGGEAFF.

This clone was detected only a few times. V and J are TRBV29-1 and TRBJ2-1; the match to TRBD1 covers 10 bases. CDR3 length equals 13 residues. The germline CDR1 and CDR2 sequences are SQVTM and ANQGSEA. V was pared by 7 bases and J by 1 base, with 1 base of the junction left unmatched. CDR3 DNA: TGCAGCGGGACAGGGGGTTCCTACAATGAGCAGTTCTTC. This encodes CSGTGGSYNEQFF.

The CDR3 loop reads CASSPGAGFGEQYF. Here the CDR3 DNA reads TGTGCCAGCAGCCCAGGGGCAGGGTTCGGCGAGCAGTACTTC. This rearrangement joins TRBV9 to TRBJ2-7, with D possibly TRBD1 on 6 matching bases. This CDR3 is 14 amino acids long. V gave up 4 bases and J gave up 6 bases, with 17 bases separating them. Germline lookup yields CDR1 SGDLS and CDR2 YYNGEE.

V gene TRBV5-5 combines with J gene TRBJ2-1, with D possibly matching TRBD1 (5 bases). CDR3 length: 16 residues. Germline-derived CDR1 and CDR2 are SGHKS and YYEKEE (reference sequence). Between the trimmed V and J ends, which lost 0 bases and 1 base, there was a span of 11 bases. CDR3 bases: TGTGCCAGCAGCTTGGGCAGGGCCAGATCCTACAATGAGCAGTTCTTC. It specifies CASSLGRARSYNEQFF. Using reference TRBV5-5 and TRBJ2-1 for the parts outside the CDR3, the full variable domain is DAGVTQSPTHLIKTRGQQVTLRCSPISGHKSVSWYQQVLGQGPQFIFQYYEKEERGRGNFPDRFSARQFPNYSSELNVNALLLGDSALYLCASSLGRARSYNEQFFGPGTRLTVL.

The V and J genes are TRBV19 and TRBJ2-4; 13 bases are a match to TRBD2. Per germline, CDR1 LNHDA and CDR2 SQIVND (reference sequence). This CDR3 comprises 17 residues. V dropped 5 bases and J dropped 2; count of bases not matched to a gene: 6. The DNA of the CDR3 is TGTGCCAGTAGTTACAGGACTAGCGGGAGTACCAAAAACATTCAGTACTTC. This translates into CASSYRTSGSTKNIQYF.

V is TRBV28 and J is TRBJ1-2; D might be TRBD1 (5 bases). Germline V CDR1 and CDR2: MDHEN, SYDVKM. CDR3 length: 14 residues. Deletions cut 4 bases from V and 6 bases from J, with 15 bases between. This CDR3 reads CASSYGGYGNGYTF. The CDR3 nucleotides are TGTGCCAGCAGTTACGGGGGTTACGGGAATGGCTACACCTTC.

V is TRBV5-1 and J is TRBJ1-5; D unclear. V dropped 0 bases and J dropped 4 bases, with 11 bases sitting between them. The CDR3 spans 15 residues. Germline V gene sequence: CDR1 SGHRS, CDR2 YFSETQ. The CDR3 DNA reads as TGCGCCAGCAGCTTGGCCGGGGTCAGTAATCAGCCCCAGCATTTT. It codes for CASSLAGVSNQPQHF. The full variable domain, completed using reference TRBV5-1 and TRBJ1-5, is KAGVTQTPRYLIKTRGQQVTLSCSPISGHRSVSWYQQTPGQGLQFLFEYFSETQRNKGNFPGRFSGRQFSNSRSEMNVSTLELGDSALYLCASSLAGVSNQPQHFGDGTRLSIL.